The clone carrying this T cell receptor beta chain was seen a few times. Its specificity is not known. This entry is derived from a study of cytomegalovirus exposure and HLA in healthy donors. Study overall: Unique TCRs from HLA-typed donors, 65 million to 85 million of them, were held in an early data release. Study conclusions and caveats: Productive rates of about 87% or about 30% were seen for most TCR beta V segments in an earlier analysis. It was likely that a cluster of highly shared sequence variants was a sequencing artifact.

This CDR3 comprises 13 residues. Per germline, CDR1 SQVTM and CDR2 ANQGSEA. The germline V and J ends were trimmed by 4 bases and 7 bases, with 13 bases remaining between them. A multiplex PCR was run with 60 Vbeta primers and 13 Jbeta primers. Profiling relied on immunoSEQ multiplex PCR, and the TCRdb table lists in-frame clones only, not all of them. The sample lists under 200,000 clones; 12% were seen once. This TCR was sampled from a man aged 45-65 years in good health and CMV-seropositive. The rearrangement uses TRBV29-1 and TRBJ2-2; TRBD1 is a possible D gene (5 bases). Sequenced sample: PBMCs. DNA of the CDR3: TGCAGCGTTGCTGGGCAGGGTGTCGGGGAGCTGTTTTTT. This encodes CSVAGQGVGELFF.